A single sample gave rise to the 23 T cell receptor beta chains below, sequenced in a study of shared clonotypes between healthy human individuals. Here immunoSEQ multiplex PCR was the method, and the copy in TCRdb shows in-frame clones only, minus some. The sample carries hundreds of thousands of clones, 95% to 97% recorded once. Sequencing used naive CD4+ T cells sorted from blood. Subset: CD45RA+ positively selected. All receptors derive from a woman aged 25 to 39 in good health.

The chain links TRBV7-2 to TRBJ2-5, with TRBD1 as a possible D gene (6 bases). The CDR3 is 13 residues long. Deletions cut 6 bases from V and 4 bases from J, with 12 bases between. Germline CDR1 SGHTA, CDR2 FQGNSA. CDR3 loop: CASSSGVRETQYF. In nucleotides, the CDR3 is TGTGCCAGCAGTTCAGGGGTACGAGAGACCCAGTACTTC.

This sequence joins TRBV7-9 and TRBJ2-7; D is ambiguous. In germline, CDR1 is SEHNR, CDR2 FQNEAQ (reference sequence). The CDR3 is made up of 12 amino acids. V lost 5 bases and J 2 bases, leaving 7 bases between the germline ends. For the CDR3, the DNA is TGTGCCAGCAGCCGGACCCCCTACGAGCAGTACTTC. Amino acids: CASSRTPYEQYF.

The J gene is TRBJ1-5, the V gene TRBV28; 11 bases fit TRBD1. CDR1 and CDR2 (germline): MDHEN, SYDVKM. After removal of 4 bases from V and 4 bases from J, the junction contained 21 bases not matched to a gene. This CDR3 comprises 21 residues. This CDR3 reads CASSSPIRDRGRSLQNQPQHF. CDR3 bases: TGTGCCAGCAGTTCCCCTATACGGGACAGGGGGAGGTCTTTGCAAAATCAGCCCCAGCATTTT.

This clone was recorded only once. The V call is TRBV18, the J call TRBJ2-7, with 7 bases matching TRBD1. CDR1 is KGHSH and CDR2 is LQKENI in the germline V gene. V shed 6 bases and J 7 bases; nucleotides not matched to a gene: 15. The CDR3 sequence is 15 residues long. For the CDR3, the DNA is TGTGCCAGCTCTACCACCCCGGGACAGATTAAAGAGCAGTACTTC. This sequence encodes CASSTTPGQIKEQYF. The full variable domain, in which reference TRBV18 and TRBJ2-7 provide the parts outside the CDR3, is NAGVMQNPRHLVRRRGQEARLRCSPMKGHSHVYWYRQLPEEGLKFMVYLQKENIIDESGMPKERFSAEFPKEGPSILRIQQVVRGDSAAYFCASSTTPGQIKEQYFGPGTRLTVT.

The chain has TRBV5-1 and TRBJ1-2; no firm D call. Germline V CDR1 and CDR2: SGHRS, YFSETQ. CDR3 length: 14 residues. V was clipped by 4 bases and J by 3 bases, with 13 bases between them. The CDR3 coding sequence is TGCGCCAGCAGCATCACCCACCGCGACTATGGCTACACCTTC. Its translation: CASSITHRDYGYTF.

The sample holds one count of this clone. This CDR3 reads CASSKGSNSNQPQHF. The CDR3, as DNA: TGTGCCAGCAGCAAAGGCAGCAATAGCAATCAGCCCCAGCATTTT. The chain combines TRBV21-1 with TRBJ1-5. TRBV21-1 is a pseudogene locus. The CDR3 has 15 amino acids.

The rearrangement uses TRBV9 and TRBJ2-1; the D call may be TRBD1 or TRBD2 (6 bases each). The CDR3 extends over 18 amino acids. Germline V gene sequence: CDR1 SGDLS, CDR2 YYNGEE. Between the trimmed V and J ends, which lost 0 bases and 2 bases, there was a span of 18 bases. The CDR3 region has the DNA TGTGCCAGCAGCGTAGAAGGGGGGTCTGGGAAAACCTACAATGAGCAGTTCTTC. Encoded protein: CASSVEGGSGKTYNEQFF.

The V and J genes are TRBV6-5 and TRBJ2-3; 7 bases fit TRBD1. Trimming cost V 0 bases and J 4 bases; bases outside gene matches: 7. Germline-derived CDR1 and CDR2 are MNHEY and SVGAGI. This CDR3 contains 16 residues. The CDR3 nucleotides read TGTGCCAGCAGTTACTCGAGACAGGGTTATGCAGATACGCAGTATTTT. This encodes CASSYSRQGYADTQYF.

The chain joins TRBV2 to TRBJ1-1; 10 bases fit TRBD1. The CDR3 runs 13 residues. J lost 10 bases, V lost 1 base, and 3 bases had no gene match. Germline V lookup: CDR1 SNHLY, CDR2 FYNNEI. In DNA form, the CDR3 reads TGTGCCAGCAGTGAAGGACAGGGGGCTACAGCTTTCTTT. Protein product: CASSEGQGATAFF.

The CDR3 spells CASSSRSNGSYNEQFF. The CDR3 region has the DNA TGTGCCAGCAGCTCCAGGTCGAATGGCTCCTACAATGAGCAGTTCTTC. V gene TRBV7-3 combines with J gene TRBJ2-1; D not resolved. V lost 4 bases, J lost 0 bases, and 13 bases lay in between. CDR1 is SGHTA and CDR2 is FQGTGA in the germline V gene. The CDR3 spans 16 residues.

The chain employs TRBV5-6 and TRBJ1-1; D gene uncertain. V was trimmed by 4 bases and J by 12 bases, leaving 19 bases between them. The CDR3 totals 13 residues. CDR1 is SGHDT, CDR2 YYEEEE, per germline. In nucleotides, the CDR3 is TGTGCCAGCAGCCTCGGCTTGGCGGGGTTTACTTTCTTT. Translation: CASSLGLAGFTFF. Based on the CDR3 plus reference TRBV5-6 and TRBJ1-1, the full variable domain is DAGVTQSPTHLIKTRGQQVTLRCSPKSGHDTVSWYQQALGQGPQFIFQYYEEEERQRGNFPDRFSGHQFPNYSSELNVNALLLGDSALYLCASSLGLAGFTFFGQGTRLTVV.

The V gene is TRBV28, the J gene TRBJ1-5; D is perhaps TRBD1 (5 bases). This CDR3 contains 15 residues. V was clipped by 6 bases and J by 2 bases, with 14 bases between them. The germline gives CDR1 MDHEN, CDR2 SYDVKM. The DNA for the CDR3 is TGTGCCAGCAGGGGAACGGGGGTACGCAATCAGCCCCAGCATTTT. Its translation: CASRGTGVRNQPQHF.

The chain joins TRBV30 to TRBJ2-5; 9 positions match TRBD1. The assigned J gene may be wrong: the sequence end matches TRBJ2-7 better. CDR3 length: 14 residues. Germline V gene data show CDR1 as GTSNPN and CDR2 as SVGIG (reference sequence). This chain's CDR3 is CAWSTGTGIHEQYF. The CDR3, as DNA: TGTGCCTGGAGCACCGGGACAGGGATCCACGAGCAGTACTTC.

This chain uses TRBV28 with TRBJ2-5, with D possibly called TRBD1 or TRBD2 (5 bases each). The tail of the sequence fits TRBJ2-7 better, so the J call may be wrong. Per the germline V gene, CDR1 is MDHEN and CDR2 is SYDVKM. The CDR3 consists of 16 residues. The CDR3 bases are TGTGCCAGCAGTTCCGGGACGGCAACTTTCTCCTACGAGCAGTACTTC. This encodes CASSSGTATFSYEQYF.

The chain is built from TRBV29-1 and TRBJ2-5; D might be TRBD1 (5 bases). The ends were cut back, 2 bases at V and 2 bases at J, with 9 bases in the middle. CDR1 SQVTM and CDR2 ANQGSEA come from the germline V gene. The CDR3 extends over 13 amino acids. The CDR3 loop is CSVEQGWQETQYF. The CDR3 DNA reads TGCAGCGTTGAACAGGGATGGCAAGAGACCCAGTACTTC.

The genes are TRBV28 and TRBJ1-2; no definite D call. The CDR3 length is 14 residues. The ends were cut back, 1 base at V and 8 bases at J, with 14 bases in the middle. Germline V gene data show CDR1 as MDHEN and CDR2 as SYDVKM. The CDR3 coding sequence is TGTGCCAGCAGTTTATACGGGCAGCATAAAGGCTACACCTTC. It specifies CASSLYGQHKGYTF.

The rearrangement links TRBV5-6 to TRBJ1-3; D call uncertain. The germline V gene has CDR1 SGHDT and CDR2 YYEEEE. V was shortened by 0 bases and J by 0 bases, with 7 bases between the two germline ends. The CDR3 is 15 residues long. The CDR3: CASSLAGHSGNTIYF. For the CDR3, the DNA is TGTGCCAGCAGCTTGGCCGGTCACTCTGGAAACACCATATATTTT.

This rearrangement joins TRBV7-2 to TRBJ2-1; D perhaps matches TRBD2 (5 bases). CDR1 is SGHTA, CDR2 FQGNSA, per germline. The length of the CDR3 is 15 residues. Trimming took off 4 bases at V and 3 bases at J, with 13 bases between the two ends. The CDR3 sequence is CASSSMGVVYNEQFF. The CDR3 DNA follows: TGTGCCAGCAGCTCTATGGGAGTGGTCTACAATGAGCAGTTCTTC.

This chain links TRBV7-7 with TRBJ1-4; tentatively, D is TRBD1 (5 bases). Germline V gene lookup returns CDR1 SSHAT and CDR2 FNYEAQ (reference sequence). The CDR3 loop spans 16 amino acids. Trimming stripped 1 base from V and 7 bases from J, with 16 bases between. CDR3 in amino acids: CASSLDAGPRGEKLFF. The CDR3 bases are TGTGCCAGCAGCTTAGATGCGGGGCCTAGAGGTGAAAAACTGTTTTTT.

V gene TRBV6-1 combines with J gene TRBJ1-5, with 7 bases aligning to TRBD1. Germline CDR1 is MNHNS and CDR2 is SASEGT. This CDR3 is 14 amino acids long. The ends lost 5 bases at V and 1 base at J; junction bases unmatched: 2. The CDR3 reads CASSPGQSNQPQHF. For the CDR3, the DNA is TGTGCCAGCAGTCCGGGACAGAGCAATCAGCCCCAGCATTTT.

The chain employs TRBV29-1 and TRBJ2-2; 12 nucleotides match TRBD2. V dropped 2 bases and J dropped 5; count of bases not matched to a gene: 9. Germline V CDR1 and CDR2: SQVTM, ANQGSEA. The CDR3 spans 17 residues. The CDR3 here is CSVEFRLAGGGTGELFF. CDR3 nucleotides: TGCAGCGTTGAATTTCGTCTAGCGGGAGGGGGGACCGGGGAGCTGTTTTTT.

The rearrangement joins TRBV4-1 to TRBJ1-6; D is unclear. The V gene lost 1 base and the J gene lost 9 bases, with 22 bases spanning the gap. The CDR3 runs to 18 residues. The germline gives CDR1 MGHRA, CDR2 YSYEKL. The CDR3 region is CASSQGRAEEEGGSPLHF. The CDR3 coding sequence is TGCGCCAGCAGCCAAGGCCGGGCCGAAGAGGAGGGCGGTTCACCCCTCCACTTT.

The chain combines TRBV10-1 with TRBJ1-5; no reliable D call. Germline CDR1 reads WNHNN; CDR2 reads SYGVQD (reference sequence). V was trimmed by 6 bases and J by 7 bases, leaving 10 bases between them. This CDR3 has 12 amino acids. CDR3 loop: CASRPHTQPQHF. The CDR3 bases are TGCGCCAGCAGACCCCACACGCAGCCCCAGCATTTT.